This T cell receptor (beta chain) appears in the sequencing data of a study of blood T cell repertoires in COVID-19. Study details: PBMCs, B-cell-depleted T cells, or T cells provided the cDNA or gDNA that made up the material.

Germline CDR1 MNHEY, CDR2 SMNVEV (reference sequence). CDR3 length: 13 residues. The ends were cut back, 6 bases at V and 4 bases at J, with 12 bases in the middle. The protocol was immunoSEQ multiplex PCR, while the TCRdb copy is restricted to in-frame clones and leaves out a portion. The table has 400,000 or so clones, approximately 86% seen once. Sequencing used PBMCs or T cells enriched from blood (not recorded which). The sequence derives from a woman between 40 and 50 years old with acute COVID-19. This rearrangement joins TRBV27 to TRBJ1-1; possibly TRBD1 for D (6 bases). The CDR3 region has the DNA TGTGCCAGCAGAGCGATCAGGGGCACTGAAGCTTTCTTT. It encodes CASRAIRGTEAFF.